The 9 T cell receptor beta chains given below trace back to one sample, sequenced in a study of blood T cell repertoires in COVID-19. Sequencing used immunoSEQ multiplex PCR; TCRdb keeps in-frame clones, though not all of them. The sample contains a few hundred thousand clones, approximately 80% of which appear only once. Sample: peripheral blood. The receptors were gathered from a middle-aged man who had recovered from COVID-19.

The chain is built from TRBV7-9 and TRBJ1-1, with TRBD1 as a possible D gene (5 bases). Per the germline V gene, CDR1 is SEHNR and CDR2 is FQNEAQ (reference sequence). The CDR3 spans 13 residues. Trimming stripped 5 bases from V and 1 base from J, with 8 bases between. The CDR3 protein is CASSTTGNTEAFF. The CDR3 DNA reads as TGTGCCAGCAGCACTACAGGGAACACTGAAGCTTTCTTT.

The chain links TRBV5-5 to TRBJ2-5, with a weak D call TRBD2 (5 bases). Germline-derived CDR1 and CDR2 are SGHKS and YYEKEE (reference sequence). The CDR3 has 16 amino acids. The V gene lost 1 base and the J gene lost 4 bases, with 17 bases spanning the gap. CDR3 DNA sequence: TGTGCCAGCAGCTTGTACGGTGGGAGCGGCGGAGAGACCCAGTACTTC. Its protein is CASSLYGGSGGETQYF. The full variable domain, its missing parts supplied by reference TRBV5-5 and TRBJ2-5, is DAGVTQSPTHLIKTRGQQVTLRCSPISGHKSVSWYQQVLGQGPQFIFQYYEKEERGRGNFPDRFSARQFPNYSSELNVNALLLGDSALYLCASSLYGGSGGETQYFGPGTRLLVL.

CDR3 amino acids: CASSHNSWVGTGFHTEAFF. The CDR3 coding sequence is TGTGCCAGCAGCCACAATAGCTGGGTGGGGACAGGTTTCCACACTGAAGCTTTCTTT. This rearrangement joins TRBV11-3 to TRBJ1-1; 8 bases are shared with TRBD1. V was pared by 5 bases and J by 3 bases, with 20 bases of the junction left unmatched. This CDR3 region has 19 residues. CDR1 and CDR2 (germline): SGHNT, YENEEA.

This clone was recorded a few times. The DNA for the CDR3 is TGTGCCAGCAGTGTAGTCAGCGACAGCTCTGGGGCCAACGTCCTGACTTTC. Protein sequence: CASSVVSDSSGANVLTF. V usage is TRBV6-2 or TRBV6-3 and J usage is TRBJ2-6, with D possibly being TRBD1 (5 bases). Trimming pared 5 bases from V and 0 bases from J, leaving 14 bases between. The CDR3 runs 17 residues. CDR1 and CDR2 from the germline V gene are MNHEY and SVGEGT.

This chain uses TRBV20-1 with TRBJ2-1; a weak D match, TRBD2 (7 bases). CDR3 size: 15 residues. Germline V CDR1 and CDR2: DFQATT, SNEGSKA (reference sequence). V lost 3 bases and J 4 bases, leaving 16 bases between the germline ends. The DNA for the CDR3 is TGCAGTGCTAGTGGGGGGGGGCCCTCGTACAATGAGCAGTTCTTC. Its translation is CSASGGGPSYNEQFF.

This clone was counted only a few times. The chain carries TRBV18 and TRBJ2-1; D unclear. Germline CDR1 reads KGHSH; CDR2 reads LQKENI. The V and J ends lost 2 bases and 2 bases respectively, with 10 bases between them. CDR3 length: 15 residues. Here the CDR3 DNA reads TGTGCCAGCTCACCAGTGGCGGATACCTACAATGAGCAGTTCTTC. Translated: CASSPVADTYNEQFF.

The V call is TRBV4-3, the J call TRBJ2-7; tentative D call: TRBD1 (6 bases). Trimming took off 1 base at V and 2 bases at J, with 18 bases between the two ends. This CDR3 spans 17 amino acids. The V gene's germline CDR1 is LGHNA and CDR2 YSLEER. CDR3 bases: TGCGCCAGCAGCCAAGGGGTTGGGGGCGGAGCCCCCTACGAGCAGTACTTC. Translation: CASSQGVGGGAPYEQYF.

The rearrangement links TRBV11-2 to TRBJ1-4; 10 bases are shared with TRBD1. The germline gives CDR1 SGHAT, CDR2 FQNNGV. Unmatched junction bases numbered 6, after V lost 1 base and J lost 7 bases. The CDR3 sequence is 16 residues long. CDR3 DNA: TGTGCCAGCAGCTTAGGAGACAGGGGGCGGTCTGAAAAACTGTTTTTT. Its translation is CASSLGDRGRSEKLFF. The full variable domain, in which reference TRBV11-2 and TRBJ1-4 provide the parts outside the CDR3, is EAGVAQSPRYKIIEKRQSVAFWCNPISGHATLYWYQQILGQGPKLLIQFQNNGVVDDSQLPKDRFSAERLKGVDSTLKIQPAKLEDSAVYLCASSLGDRGRSEKLFFGSGTQLSVL.

The DNA for the CDR3 is TGTGCCAGCAGCGTAGTGCCCCACCGAGGTTACGAGCAGTACTTC. The encoded protein is CASSVVPHRGYEQYF. J is TRBJ2-7 and V is TRBV9; D unresolved. Germline V lookup: CDR1 SGDLS, CDR2 YYNGEE. The length of the CDR3 is 15 residues. V was clipped by 0 bases and J by 4 bases, with 14 bases between them.